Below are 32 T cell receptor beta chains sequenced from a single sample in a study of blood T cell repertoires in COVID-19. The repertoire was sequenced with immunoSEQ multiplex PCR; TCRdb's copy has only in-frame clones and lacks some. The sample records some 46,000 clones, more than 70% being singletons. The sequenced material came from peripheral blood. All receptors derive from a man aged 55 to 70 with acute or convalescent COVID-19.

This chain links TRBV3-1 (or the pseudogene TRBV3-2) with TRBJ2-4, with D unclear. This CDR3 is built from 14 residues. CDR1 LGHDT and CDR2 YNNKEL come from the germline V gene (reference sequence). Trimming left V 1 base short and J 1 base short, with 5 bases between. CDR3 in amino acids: CASSQGSAKNIQYF. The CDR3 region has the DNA TGTGCCAGCAGCCAAGGAAGCGCCAAAAACATTCAGTACTTC.

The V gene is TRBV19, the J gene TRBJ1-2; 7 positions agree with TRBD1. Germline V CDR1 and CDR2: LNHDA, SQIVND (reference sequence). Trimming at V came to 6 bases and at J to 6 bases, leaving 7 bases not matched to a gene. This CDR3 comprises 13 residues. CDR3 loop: CASSNRGRNGYTF. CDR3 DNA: TGTGCCAGTAGCAACAGGGGAAGGAATGGCTACACCTTC.

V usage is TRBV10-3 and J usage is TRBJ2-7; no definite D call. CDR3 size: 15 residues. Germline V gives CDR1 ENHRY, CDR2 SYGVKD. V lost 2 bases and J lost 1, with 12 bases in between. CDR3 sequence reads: CAISERNKRSYEQYF. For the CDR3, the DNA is TGTGCCATCAGTGAGAGGAATAAGAGGTCCTACGAGCAGTACTTC.

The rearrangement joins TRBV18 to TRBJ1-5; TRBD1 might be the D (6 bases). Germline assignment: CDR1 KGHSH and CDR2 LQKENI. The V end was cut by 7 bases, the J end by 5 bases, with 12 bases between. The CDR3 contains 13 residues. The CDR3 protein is CASLQGLDQPQHF. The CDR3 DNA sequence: TGTGCCAGCTTACAGGGTTTAGATCAGCCCCAGCATTTT.

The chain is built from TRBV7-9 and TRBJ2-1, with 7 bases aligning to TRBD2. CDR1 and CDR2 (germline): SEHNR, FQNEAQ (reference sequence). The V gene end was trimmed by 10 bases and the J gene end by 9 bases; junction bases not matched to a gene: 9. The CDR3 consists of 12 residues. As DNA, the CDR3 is TGTGCCACTCTAATACCGGGGGGTGAGCAGTTCTTC. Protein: CATLIPGGEQFF.

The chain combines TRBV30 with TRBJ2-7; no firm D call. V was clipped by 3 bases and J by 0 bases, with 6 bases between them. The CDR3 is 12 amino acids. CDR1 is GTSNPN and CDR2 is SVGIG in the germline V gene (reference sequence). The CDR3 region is CAWSSASYEQYF. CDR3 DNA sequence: TGTGCCTGGAGCAGCGCCTCCTACGAGCAGTACTTC.

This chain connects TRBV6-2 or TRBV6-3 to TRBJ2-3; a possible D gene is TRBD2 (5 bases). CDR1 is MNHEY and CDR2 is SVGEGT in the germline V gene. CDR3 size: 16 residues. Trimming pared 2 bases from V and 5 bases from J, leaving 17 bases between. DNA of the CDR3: TGTGCCAGCAGTTACCGGACTGGAAGATTGAGAGATACGCAGTATTTT. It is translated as CASSYRTGRLRDTQYF.

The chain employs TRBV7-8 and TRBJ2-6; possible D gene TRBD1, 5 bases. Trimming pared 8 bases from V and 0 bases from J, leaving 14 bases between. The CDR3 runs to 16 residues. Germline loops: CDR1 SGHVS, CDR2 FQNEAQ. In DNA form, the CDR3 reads TGTGCCAGCCGGGCCAGGGCCCTCTCTGGGGCCAACGTCCTGACTTTC. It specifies CASRARALSGANVLTF.

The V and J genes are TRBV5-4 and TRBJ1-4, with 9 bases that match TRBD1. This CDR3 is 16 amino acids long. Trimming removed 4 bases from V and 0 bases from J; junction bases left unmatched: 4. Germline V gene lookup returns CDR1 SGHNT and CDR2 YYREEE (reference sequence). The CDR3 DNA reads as TGTGCCAGCAGCGCGGGACAGGGAGCAACTAATGAAAAACTGTTTTTT. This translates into CASSAGQGATNEKLFF.

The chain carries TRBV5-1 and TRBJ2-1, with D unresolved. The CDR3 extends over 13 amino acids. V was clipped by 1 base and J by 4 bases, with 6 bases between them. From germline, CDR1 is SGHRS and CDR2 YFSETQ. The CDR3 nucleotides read TGCGCCAGCAGCTTGCAGGATTACAATGAGCAGTTCTTC. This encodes CASSLQDYNEQFF.

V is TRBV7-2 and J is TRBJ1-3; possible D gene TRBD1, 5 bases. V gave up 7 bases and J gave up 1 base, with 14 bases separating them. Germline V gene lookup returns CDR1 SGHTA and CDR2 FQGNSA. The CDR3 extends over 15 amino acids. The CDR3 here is CASTQQEGSGNTIYF. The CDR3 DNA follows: TGTGCCAGCACTCAGCAGGAGGGGTCTGGAAACACCATATATTTT.

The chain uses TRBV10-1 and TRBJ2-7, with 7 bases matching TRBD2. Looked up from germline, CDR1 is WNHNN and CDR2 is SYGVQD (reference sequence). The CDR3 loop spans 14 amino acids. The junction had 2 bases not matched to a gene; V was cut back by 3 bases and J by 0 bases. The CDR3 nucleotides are TGCGCCAGCAGTGACGGCGGGAGCTCCTACGAGCAGTACTTC. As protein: CASSDGGSSYEQYF.

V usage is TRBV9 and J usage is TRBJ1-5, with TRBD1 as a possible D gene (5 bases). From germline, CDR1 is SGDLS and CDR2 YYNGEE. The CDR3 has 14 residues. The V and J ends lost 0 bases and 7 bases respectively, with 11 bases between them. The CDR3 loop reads CASSVEGRGQPQHF. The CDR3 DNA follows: TGTGCCAGCAGCGTAGAGGGACGGGGGCAGCCCCAGCATTTT.

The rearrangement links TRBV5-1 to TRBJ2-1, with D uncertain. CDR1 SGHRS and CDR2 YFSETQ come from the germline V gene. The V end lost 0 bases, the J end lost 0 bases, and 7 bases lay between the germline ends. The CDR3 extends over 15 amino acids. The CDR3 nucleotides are TGCGCCAGCAGCTTGGCTTCTTCCTCCTACAATGAGCAGTTCTTC. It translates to CASSLASSSYNEQFF.

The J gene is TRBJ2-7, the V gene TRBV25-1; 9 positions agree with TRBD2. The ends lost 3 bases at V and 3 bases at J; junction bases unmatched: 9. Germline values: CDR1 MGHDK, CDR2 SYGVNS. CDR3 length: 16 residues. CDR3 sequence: CASSEAGTAGGYEQYF. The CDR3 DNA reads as TGTGCCAGCAGTGAGGCGGGCACAGCGGGGGGCTACGAGCAGTACTTC.

As DNA, the CDR3 is TGTGCCAGCAGTTTTTCCGGGACAGGGACCTACGAGCAGTACTTC. Translated: CASSFSGTGTYEQYF. The chain joins TRBV28 to TRBJ2-7; 9 nucleotides match TRBD1. Germline V gives CDR1 MDHEN, CDR2 SYDVKM. CDR3 length: 15 amino acids. After removal of 3 bases from V and 2 bases from J, the junction contained 5 bases not matched to a gene.

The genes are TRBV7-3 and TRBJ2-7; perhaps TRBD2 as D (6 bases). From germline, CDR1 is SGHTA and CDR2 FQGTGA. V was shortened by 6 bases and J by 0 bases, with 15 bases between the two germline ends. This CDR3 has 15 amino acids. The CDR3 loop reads CASSPGGTGSYEQYF. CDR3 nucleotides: TGTGCCAGCAGTCCCGGCGGGACTGGCTCCTACGAGCAGTACTTC.

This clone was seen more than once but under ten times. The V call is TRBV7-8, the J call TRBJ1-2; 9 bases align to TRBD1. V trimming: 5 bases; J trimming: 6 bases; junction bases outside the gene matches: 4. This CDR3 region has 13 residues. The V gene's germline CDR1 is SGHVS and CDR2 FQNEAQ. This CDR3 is CASSIQGADGYTF. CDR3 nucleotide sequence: TGTGCCAGCAGCATACAGGGGGCGGATGGCTACACCTTC.

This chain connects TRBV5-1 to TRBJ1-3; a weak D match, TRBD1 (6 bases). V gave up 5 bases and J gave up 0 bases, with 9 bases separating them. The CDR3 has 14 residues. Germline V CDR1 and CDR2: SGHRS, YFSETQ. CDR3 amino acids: CASRTGPSGNTIYF. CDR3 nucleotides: TGCGCCAGCAGAACAGGGCCCTCTGGAAACACCATATATTTT. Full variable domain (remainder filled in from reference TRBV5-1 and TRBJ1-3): KAGVTQTPRYLIKTRGQQVTLSCSPISGHRSVSWYQQTPGQGLQFLFEYFSETQRNKGNFPGRFSGRQFSNSRSEMNVSTLELGDSALYLCASRTGPSGNTIYFGEGSWLTVV.

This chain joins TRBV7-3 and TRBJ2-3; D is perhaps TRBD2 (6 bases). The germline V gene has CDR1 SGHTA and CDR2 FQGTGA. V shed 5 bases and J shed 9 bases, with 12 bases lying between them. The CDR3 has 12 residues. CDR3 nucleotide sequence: TGTGCCAGCAGCGATTATGGGGGGACGCAGTATTTT. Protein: CASSDYGGTQYF.

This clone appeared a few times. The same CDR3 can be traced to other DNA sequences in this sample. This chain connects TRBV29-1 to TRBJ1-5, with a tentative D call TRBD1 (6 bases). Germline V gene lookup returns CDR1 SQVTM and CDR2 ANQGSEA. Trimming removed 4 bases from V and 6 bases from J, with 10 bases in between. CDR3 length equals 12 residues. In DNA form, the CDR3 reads TGCAGCGTTGGAGGCAGGGGTCAGCCCCAGCATTTT. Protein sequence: CSVGGRGQPQHF.

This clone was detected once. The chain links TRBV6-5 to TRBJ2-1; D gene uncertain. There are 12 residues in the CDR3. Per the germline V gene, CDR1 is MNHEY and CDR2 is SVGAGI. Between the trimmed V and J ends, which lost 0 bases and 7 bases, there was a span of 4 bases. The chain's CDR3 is CASSYSLNEQFF. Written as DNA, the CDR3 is TGTGCCAGCAGTTACTCCTTAAATGAGCAGTTCTTC.

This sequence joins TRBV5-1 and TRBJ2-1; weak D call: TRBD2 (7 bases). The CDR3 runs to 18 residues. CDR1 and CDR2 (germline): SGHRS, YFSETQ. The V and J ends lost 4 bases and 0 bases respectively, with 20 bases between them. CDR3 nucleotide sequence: TGCGCCAGCAGCCCTCCGGGGGGCGGCGGTAGCTCCTACAATGAGCAGTTCTTC. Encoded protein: CASSPPGGGGSSYNEQFF.

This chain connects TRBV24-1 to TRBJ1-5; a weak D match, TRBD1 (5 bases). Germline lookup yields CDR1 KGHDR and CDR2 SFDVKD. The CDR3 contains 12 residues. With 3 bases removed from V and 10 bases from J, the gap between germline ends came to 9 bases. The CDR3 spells CATSDETVPQHF. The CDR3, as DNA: TGTGCCACCAGTGATGAGACAGTTCCCCAGCATTTT.

The CDR3 DNA reads as TGTGCCAGCAGCCGGGAGAGGTACCCCTACAATGAGCAGTTCTTC. It encodes CASSRERYPYNEQFF. V usage is TRBV5-6 and J usage is TRBJ2-1; a possible D gene is TRBD2 (6 bases). The CDR3 loop spans 15 amino acids. CDR1 is SGHDT, CDR2 YYEEEE, per germline. V dropped 4 bases and J dropped 2 bases, with 13 bases sitting between them. The whole variable domain, filled in from reference TRBV5-6 and TRBJ2-1, reads DAGVTQSPTHLIKTRGQQVTLRCSPKSGHDTVSWYQQALGQGPQFIFQYYEEEERQRGNFPDRFSGHQFPNYSSELNVNALLLGDSALYLCASSRERYPYNEQFFGPGTRLTVL.

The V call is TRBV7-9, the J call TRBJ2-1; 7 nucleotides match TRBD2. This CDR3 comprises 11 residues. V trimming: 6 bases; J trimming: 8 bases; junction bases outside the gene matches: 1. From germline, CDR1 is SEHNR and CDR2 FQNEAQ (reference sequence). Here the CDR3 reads CASSRGDEQFF. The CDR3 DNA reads TGTGCCAGCAGTCGGGGGGATGAGCAGTTCTTC.

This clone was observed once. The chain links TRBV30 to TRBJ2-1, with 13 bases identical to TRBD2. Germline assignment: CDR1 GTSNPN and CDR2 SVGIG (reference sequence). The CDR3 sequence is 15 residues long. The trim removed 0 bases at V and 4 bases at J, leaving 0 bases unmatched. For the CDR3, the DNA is TGTGCCTGGAGTGTACTAGCGGGAGGGTACAATGAGCAGTTCTTC. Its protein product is CAWSVLAGGYNEQFF.

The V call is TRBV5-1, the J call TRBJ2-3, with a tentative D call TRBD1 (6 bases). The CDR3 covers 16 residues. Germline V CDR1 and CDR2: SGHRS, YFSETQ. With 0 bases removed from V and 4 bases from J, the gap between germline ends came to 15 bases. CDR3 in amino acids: CASSLGPQGAADTQYF. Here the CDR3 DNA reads TGCGCCAGCAGCTTGGGTCCACAGGGCGCTGCAGATACGCAGTATTTT.

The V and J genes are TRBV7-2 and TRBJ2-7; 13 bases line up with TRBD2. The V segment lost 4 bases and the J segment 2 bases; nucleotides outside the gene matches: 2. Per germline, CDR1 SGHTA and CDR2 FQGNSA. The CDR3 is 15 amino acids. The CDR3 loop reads CASSSGLAGAYEQYF. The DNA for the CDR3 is TGTGCCAGCAGCTCCGGACTAGCGGGAGCCTACGAGCAGTACTTC.

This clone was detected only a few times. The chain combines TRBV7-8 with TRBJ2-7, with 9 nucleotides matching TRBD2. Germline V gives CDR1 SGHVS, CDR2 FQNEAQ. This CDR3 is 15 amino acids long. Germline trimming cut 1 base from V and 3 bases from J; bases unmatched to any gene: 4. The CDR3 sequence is CASSLDSGSSYEQYF. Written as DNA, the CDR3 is TGTGCCAGCAGCTTAGATAGCGGGAGCAGCTACGAGCAGTACTTC.

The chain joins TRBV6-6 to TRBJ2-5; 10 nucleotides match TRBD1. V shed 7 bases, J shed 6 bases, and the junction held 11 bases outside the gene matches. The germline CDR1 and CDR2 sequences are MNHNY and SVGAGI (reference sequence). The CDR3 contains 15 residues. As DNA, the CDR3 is TGTGCCAGCACCGACCCGGACAGGGGGAGGCAGACCCAGTACTTC. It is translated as CASTDPDRGRQTQYF.

The CDR3 DNA is TGTGCCAGCAGTTACTCGGGCAGACAAGAGACCCAGTACTTC. Residues: CASSYSGRQETQYF. The chain carries TRBV6-5 and TRBJ2-5, with D unresolved. V lost 0 bases, J lost 2 bases, and 7 bases lay in between. CDR3 length: 14 residues. The germline V gene has CDR1 MNHEY and CDR2 SVGAGI.